The sequence of this T cell receptor (beta chain) was determined in a study of blood T cell repertoires in COVID-19. Study context: Donors in the United States, Italy and Spain gave samples during acute or convalescent COVID-19. The cDNA or gDNA used as material had been derived from T cells, B-cell-depleted T cells, or PBMCs.

This CDR3 comprises 13 residues. From germline, CDR1 is SNHLY and CDR2 FYNNEI. J gave up 0 bases and V 9 bases, and 4 bases lay outside the gene matches. Sequenced by immunoSEQ multiplex PCR; TCRdb stores in-frame clones only, minus some. Of 180,000 or so clones in the sample, approximately 83% are singletons; the top ten hold around 8.2%. About this clone: Other DNA sequences in the sample encode the same CDR3.

The chain is built from TRBV2 and TRBJ1-2, with 7 bases identical to TRBD1. Sequenced material: peripheral blood. The TCR was taken from a man in his 60s with acute or convalescent COVID-19. This chain's CDR3 is CASRDRANYGYTF. In DNA, the CDR3 is TGTGCCAGTCGGGACAGAGCTAACTATGGCTACACCTTC. Filled out from reference TRBV2 and TRBJ1-2, the complete variable domain reads EPEVTQTPSHQVTQMGQEVILRCVPISNHLYFYWYRQILGQKVEFLVSFYNNEISEKSEIFDDQFSVERPDGSNFTLKIRSTKLEDSAMYFCASRDRANYGYTFGSGTRLTVV.